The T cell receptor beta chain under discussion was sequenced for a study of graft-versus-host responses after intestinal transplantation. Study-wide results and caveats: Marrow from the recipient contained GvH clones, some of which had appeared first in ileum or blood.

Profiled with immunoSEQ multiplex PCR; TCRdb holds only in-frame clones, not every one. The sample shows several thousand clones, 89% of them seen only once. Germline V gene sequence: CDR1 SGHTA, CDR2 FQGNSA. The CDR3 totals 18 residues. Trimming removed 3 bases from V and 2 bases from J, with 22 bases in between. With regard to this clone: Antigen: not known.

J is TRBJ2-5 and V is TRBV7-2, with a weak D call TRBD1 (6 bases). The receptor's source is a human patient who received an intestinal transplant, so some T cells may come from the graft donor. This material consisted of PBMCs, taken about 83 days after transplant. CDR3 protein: CASSFLGSGASAQETQYF. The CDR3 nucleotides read TGTGCCAGCAGCTTCCTCGGATCAGGGGCCAGTGCACAAGAGACCCAGTACTTC.